This entry lists 16 T cell receptor beta chains sequenced from one sample in a study of blood T cell repertoires in COVID-19. The assay was immunoSEQ multiplex PCR, and TCRdb's table has in-frame clones only and misses some. The repertoire holds about 210,000 clones, with 81% as singletons. Sequencing was carried out using PBMCs or T cells enriched from blood (not recorded which). These receptors all come from a woman aged 45 to 65 with acute COVID-19.

In nucleotides, the CDR3 is TGTGCCAGCAGCTTGACAGGGGATGGCTACACCTTC. Translation: CASSLTGDGYTF. The chain couples TRBV7-2 to TRBJ1-2, with 8 bases fitting TRBD1. The germline gives CDR1 SGHTA, CDR2 FQGNSA. With V trimmed by 3 bases and J by 6 bases, 0 bases remained unmatched. The CDR3 extends over 12 amino acids.

The chain combines TRBV10-2 with TRBJ1-1; the match to TRBD1 covers 11 bases. This CDR3 region has 12 residues. The germline gives CDR1 WSHSY, CDR2 SAAADI. V gave up 6 bases and J gave up 11 bases; unmatched junction bases: 5. In nucleotides, the CDR3 is TGCGCCAGCAGGAGGACAGGGGGCTCGGCTTTCTTT. Translated, it gives CASRRTGGSAFF.

The chain joins TRBV11-2 to TRBJ1-5; no clear D gene. Germline V gene lookup returns CDR1 SGHAT and CDR2 FQNNGV. CDR3 length: 15 amino acids. Trimming left V 0 bases short and J 0 bases short, with 6 bases between. The CDR3 protein is CASSLEHHSNQPQHF. The CDR3 DNA reads TGTGCCAGCAGCTTAGAACACCATAGCAATCAGCCCCAGCATTTT. Complete variable domain (other parts from reference TRBV11-2 and TRBJ1-5): EAGVAQSPRYKIIEKRQSVAFWCNPISGHATLYWYQQILGQGPKLLIQFQNNGVVDDSQLPKDRFSAERLKGVDSTLKIQPAKLEDSAVYLCASSLEHHSNQPQHFGDGTRLSIL.

This clone is a singleton in its sample. V is TRBV5-6 and J is TRBJ2-1; 10 nucleotides match TRBD2. Trimming at V came to 4 bases and at J to 8 bases, leaving 6 bases not matched to a gene. This CDR3 comprises 14 residues. Germline V gives CDR1 SGHDT, CDR2 YYEEEE. The CDR3 reads CASSVAGGMDEQFF. In nucleotides, the CDR3 is TGTGCCAGCAGCGTAGCGGGGGGAATGGATGAGCAGTTCTTC.

V is TRBV7-2 and J is TRBJ1-2, with a tentative D call TRBD1 (6 bases). Trimming cost V 5 bases and J 0 bases, with 10 bases left between them. CDR1 SGHTA and CDR2 FQGNSA come from the germline V gene. CDR3 size: 14 residues. The CDR3 is CASSPDSTNYGYTF. The CDR3 nucleotides read TGTGCCAGCAGCCCGGACAGCACTAACTATGGCTACACCTTC.

The genes are TRBV5-4 and TRBJ2-1, with 9 bases lining up with TRBD1. Trimming at V came to 0 bases and at J to 15 bases, leaving 16 bases not matched to a gene. Per germline, CDR1 SGHNT and CDR2 YYREEE (reference sequence). The CDR3 length is 16 residues. The CDR3 loop is CASSLDITPIGTGTFF. The CDR3 nucleotides read TGTGCCAGCAGCTTGGATATCACGCCGATAGGGACAGGGACGTTCTTC.

The genes are TRBV6-1 and TRBJ1-5, with D possibly being TRBD1 (6 bases). This CDR3 spans 19 amino acids. V lost 1 base, J lost 0 bases, and 19 bases lay in between. Germline V gene data show CDR1 as MNHNS and CDR2 as SASEGT. CDR3 in DNA: TGTGCCAGCAGTGAAGACCACCCCAGGACAGTCTATAGCAATCAGCCCCAGCATTTT. It codes for CASSEDHPRTVYSNQPQHF.

This chain uses TRBV3-1 (or the pseudogene TRBV3-2) with TRBJ2-1; the match to TRBD2 covers 11 bases. V shed 1 base and J 4 bases; nucleotides not matched to a gene: 0. Germline V gene sequence: CDR1 LGHDT, CDR2 YNNKEL (reference sequence). This CDR3 has 15 amino acids. This CDR3 reads CASSQGLAGYNEQFF. CDR3 DNA sequence: TGTGCCAGCAGCCAAGGACTAGCGGGATACAATGAGCAGTTCTTC.

The V and J genes are TRBV5-1 and TRBJ2-7, with 7 bases aligning to TRBD1. The germline V gene has CDR1 SGHRS and CDR2 YFSETQ. The CDR3 totals 12 residues. V lost 2 bases and J lost 4; bases outside the gene matches: 0. CDR3: CASSLQGYEQYF. As DNA, the CDR3 is TGCGCCAGCAGCTTACAGGGGTACGAGCAGTACTTC.

The rearrangement links TRBV14 to TRBJ2-2, with TRBD1 as a possible D gene (5 bases). The CDR3 has 15 residues. CDR1 is SGHDN, CDR2 FVKESK, per germline. V dropped 4 bases and J dropped 1 base, with 10 bases sitting between them. In nucleotides, the CDR3 is TGTGCCAGCAGCCCGGACACCTTGAACACCGGGGAGCTGTTTTTT. Its translation: CASSPDTLNTGELFF.

The J gene is TRBJ1-3, the V gene TRBV18; D unclear. The CDR3 has 16 residues. Trimming cost V 4 bases and J 2 bases, with 15 bases left between them. Germline V gene data show CDR1 as KGHSH and CDR2 as LQKENI. CDR3 loop: CASSRAGGATGNTIYF. Here the CDR3 DNA reads TGTGCCAGCTCACGAGCCGGAGGCGCTACTGGAAACACCATATATTTT.

The chain combines TRBV3-1 (or the pseudogene TRBV3-2) with TRBJ1-1; D gene unclear. CDR3 length equals 15 residues. V dropped 0 bases and J dropped 4 bases, with 12 bases sitting between them. Germline CDR1 and CDR2: LGHDT and YNNKEL (reference sequence). Here the CDR3 reads CASSQDGRGGTEAFF. CDR3 nucleotide sequence: TGTGCCAGCAGCCAAGATGGAAGAGGTGGCACTGAAGCTTTCTTT.

As regards this clone: This sample includes further DNA sequences coding for the same CDR3. The V and J genes are TRBV6-5 and TRBJ2-2; 10 nucleotides match TRBD1. CDR3 size: 16 residues. The germline gives CDR1 MNHEY, CDR2 SVGAGI. The V segment lost 2 bases and the J segment 5 bases; nucleotides outside the gene matches: 5. In DNA form, the CDR3 reads TGTGCCAGCAGTTACGGGACAGGGGATAGTACCGGGGAGCTGTTTTTT. This gives the protein CASSYGTGDSTGELFF.

In DNA form, the CDR3 reads TGTGCCAGCAGCTTATTACTACGCACGGAGACCCAGTACTTC. It codes for CASSLLLRTETQYF. The rearrangement joins TRBV7-2 to TRBJ2-5; D uncertain. Trimming removed 2 bases at V and 5 bases at J, with 12 bases between. The CDR3 is 14 amino acids. Germline V gene lookup returns CDR1 SGHTA and CDR2 FQGNSA.

The rearrangement joins TRBV6-5 to TRBJ1-1; 7 nucleotides line up with TRBD1. The CDR3 extends over 15 amino acids. The V segment lost 7 bases and the J segment 0 bases; nucleotides outside the gene matches: 8. Germline V gene data show CDR1 as MNHEY and CDR2 as SVGAGI. This CDR3 is CASTVGTALNTEAFF. The CDR3 coding sequence is TGTGCCAGCACCGTCGGGACAGCCCTGAACACTGAAGCTTTCTTT.

This chain joins TRBV4-3 and TRBJ2-2, with D possibly being TRBD1 (5 bases). V lost 0 bases and J lost 8, with 13 bases in between. The CDR3 runs 15 residues. The V gene's germline CDR1 is LGHNA and CDR2 YSLEER. CDR3 sequence (DNA): TGCGCCAGCAGCCAAGAGAAGGGGTCCTCGGGGGAGCTGTTTTTT. It translates to CASSQEKGSSGELFF.